This T cell receptor (beta chain) was captured by sequencing in a study of blood T cell repertoires in COVID-19. On the study more broadly: Samples came from the United States, Italy and Spain, spanning acute and convalescent COVID-19.

Which cohort a participant joined came from the clinical history participants gave. CDR3 length: 15 residues. The trim removed 7 bases at V and 5 bases at J, leaving 12 bases unmatched. Germline CDR1 reads ENHRY; CDR2 reads SYGVKD. Profiled with immunoSEQ multiplex PCR; TCRdb holds only in-frame clones, not every one. The sample consists of about 220,000 clones, 90% of them appearing once. This receptor was obtained from a man younger than 45 who had been exposed to COVID-19. Sequencing was carried out using PBMCs or T cells enriched from blood (not recorded which). The chain carries TRBV10-3 and TRBJ1-2; 8 bases line up with TRBD1. The CDR3 region is CAITEDREQVYGYTF. Here the CDR3 DNA reads TGTGCCATCACCGAGGACAGGGAGCAAGTGTATGGCTACACCTTC.